The 10 T cell receptor beta chains in this list originate from one sample, sequenced in a study of CD8 T cells in ankylosing spondylitis. TCRdb re-derived calls from the 5' RACE reads in MiXCR, one entry per CDR3 protein. This table holds some 270,000 distinct CDR3 sequences, 18% found once. Sequences were obtained from blood, either unsorted or a sorted T cell fraction (not recorded which). These receptor sequences come from a male donor with ankylosing spondylitis or in good health (not recorded which).

The V and J genes are TRBV12-3 or TRBV12-4 and TRBJ2-3; the D is unclear. This CDR3 is 14 amino acids long. The ends were cut back, 7 bases at V and 0 bases at J, with 11 bases in the middle. The CDR3 loop reads CASTLVLSTDTQYF. For the CDR3, the DNA is TGTGCCAGCACCCTTGTTCTAAGCACAGATACGCAGTATTTT.

The rearrangement links TRBV5-5 to TRBJ2-2; D possibly corresponds to TRBD1 (5 bases). The CDR3 has 17 amino acids. Trimming took 4 bases from V and 0 from J, leaving 16 bases between them. Germline V lookup: CDR1 SGHKS, CDR2 YYEKEE (reference sequence). CDR3 sequence (DNA): TGTGCCAGCAGCCTCCTGGACAATTACGCGAACACCGGGGAGCTGTTTTTT. Protein: CASSLLDNYANTGELFF.

This clonotype has only a few counts. The genes are TRBV7-6 and TRBJ2-5; D not certain. CDR1 and CDR2 (germline): SGHVS, FNYEAQ. This CDR3 comprises 13 residues. Trimming removed 5 bases at V and 5 bases at J, with 12 bases between. CDR3 DNA: TGTGCCAGCAGCCCCCATATCCAGGAGACCCAGTACTTC. Its protein product is CASSPHIQETQYF.

This clonotype was observed a handful of times. The chain has TRBV2 and TRBJ2-7, with D unclear. The CDR3 runs 15 residues. The V gene lost 2 bases and the J gene lost 4 bases, with 15 bases spanning the gap. Germline V lookup: CDR1 SNHLY, CDR2 FYNNEI. The CDR3: CASSERLLERYEQYF. The CDR3 DNA follows: TGTGCCAGCAGTGAAAGGCTCTTAGAACGGTACGAGCAGTACTTC.

This clonotype was picked up many times. V gene TRBV25-1 combines with J gene TRBJ2-5; D uncertain. Per the germline V gene, CDR1 is MGHDK and CDR2 is SYGVNS. This CDR3 is 10 amino acids long. The germline V and J ends were trimmed by 6 bases and 4 bases, with 3 bases remaining between them. The CDR3 spells CASRGETQYF. Here the CDR3 DNA reads TGTGCCAGCAGAGGAGAGACCCAGTACTTC.

The gene calls are TRBV4-1 and TRBJ2-7, with a tentative D call TRBD2 (7 bases). This CDR3 spans 16 amino acids. Trimming removed 0 bases from V and 0 bases from J, with 12 bases in between. Looked up from germline, CDR1 is MGHRA and CDR2 is YSYEKL. CDR3 in amino acids: CASSQDGGALSYEQYF. The DNA of the CDR3 is TGCGCCAGCAGCCAAGATGGGGGGGCTCTCTCCTACGAGCAGTACTTC.

This clonotype was counted a single time. This rearrangement joins TRBV25-1 to TRBJ2-5; maybe TRBD2 (7 bases). The CDR3 totals 15 residues. Germline values: CDR1 MGHDK, CDR2 SYGVNS. Trimming left V 6 bases short and J 4 bases short, with 18 bases between. CDR3 residues: CASRGGGGRRETQYF. In nucleotides, the CDR3 is TGTGCCAGCAGGGGAGGGGGAGGGCGCAGAGAGACCCAGTACTTC.

A few counts support this clonotype. The chain carries TRBV10-3 and TRBJ2-7; 7 positions agree with TRBD2. The CDR3 runs 16 residues. Trimming at V came to 3 bases and at J to 2 bases, leaving 10 bases not matched to a gene. The V gene's germline CDR1 is ENHRY and CDR2 SYGVKD. The CDR3: CAISERTRAGTYEQYF. In nucleotides, the CDR3 is TGTGCCATCAGTGAACGGACTAGGGCTGGGACCTACGAGCAGTACTTC.

This clonotype was picked up many times. The V and J genes are TRBV29-1 and TRBJ2-5; D possibly uses TRBD1 or TRBD2 (5 bases each). Germline V gives CDR1 SQVTM, CDR2 ANQGSEA. This CDR3 has 13 residues. V lost 4 bases, J lost 5 bases, and 14 bases lay in between. CDR3 nucleotides: TGCAGCGTTGTTCTATCCTGGGGGGAGACCCAGTACTTC. This codes for CSVVLSWGETQYF.

The CDR3 DNA reads TGTGCCAGCAGTGAATCGCTAGCGGGAGTCGAAGAGACCCAGTACTTC. It is translated as CASSESLAGVEETQYF. This sequence joins TRBV25-1 and TRBJ2-5; 10 nucleotides align to TRBD2. The CDR3 sequence is 16 residues long. J gave up 3 bases and V 1 base, and 5 bases lay outside the gene matches. The V gene's germline CDR1 is MGHDK and CDR2 SYGVNS.